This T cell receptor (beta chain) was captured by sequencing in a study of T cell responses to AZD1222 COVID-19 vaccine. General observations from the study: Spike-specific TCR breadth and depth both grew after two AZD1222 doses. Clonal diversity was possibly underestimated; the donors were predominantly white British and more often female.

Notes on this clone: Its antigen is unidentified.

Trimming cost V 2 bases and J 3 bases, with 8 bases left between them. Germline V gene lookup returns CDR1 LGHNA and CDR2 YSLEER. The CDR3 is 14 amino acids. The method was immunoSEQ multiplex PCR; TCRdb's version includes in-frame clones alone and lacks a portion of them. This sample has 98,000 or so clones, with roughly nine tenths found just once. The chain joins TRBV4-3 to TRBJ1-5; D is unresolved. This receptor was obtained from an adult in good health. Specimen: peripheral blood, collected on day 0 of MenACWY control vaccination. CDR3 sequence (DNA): TGCGCCAGCAGCCAAATGGCATCCAATCAGCCCCAGCATTTT. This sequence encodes CASSQMASNQPQHF.